A single sample gave rise to the 10 T cell receptor beta chains below, sequenced in a study of molecular identifiers for immune sequencing clone quantification. TCRdb recomputed calls from the PCR reads with MiXCR, one row per CDR3 protein. The table lists 460,000 or so distinct CDR3 sequences, 20% to 25% of them singletons. Sequenced material: naive CD8+ T cells from blood, with Jurkat cell RNA spiked in. The subset here: FACS-sorted CD8+CD4-CCR7+CD45RA+ naive T cells. These receptors originate from a human donor in good health. Some libraries in this study had Jurkat cell RNA spiked in.

As to this clonotype: This may be a read error: a much more frequent sequence differs by one nucleotide. The chain uses TRBV2 and TRBJ1-1; 9 bases map to TRBD1. CDR3 size: 13 residues. Per germline, CDR1 SNHLY and CDR2 FYNNEI. The trim removed 8 bases at V and 6 bases at J, leaving 7 bases unmatched. The CDR3 DNA sequence: TGTGCCAGCGGGGGACAGGGCTCCCCTGAAGCTTTCTTT. It translates to CASGGQGSPEAFF.

This clonotype was counted between two and nine times. The gene calls are TRBV7-9 and TRBJ1-2; D call uncertain. V lost 6 bases to trimming and J lost 1 base, with 6 bases between them. The CDR3 contains 12 residues. Germline CDR1 SEHNR, CDR2 FQNEAQ (reference sequence). In nucleotides, the CDR3 is TGTGCCAGCAGTATTAGTAACTATGGCTACACCTTC. Its protein is CASSISNYGYTF.

This clonotype was seen many times. The CDR3 DNA sequence: TGTGCCAGCAGTGAGGACCCAGGGGACGAGCAGTACTTC. This translates into CASSEDPGDEQYF. J is TRBJ2-7 and V is TRBV2, with a weak D call TRBD1 (6 bases). V was cut by 3 bases and J by 5 bases, with 11 bases left in between. Germline V CDR1 and CDR2: SNHLY, FYNNEI. CDR3 size: 13 residues.

Ten or more counts support this clonotype. The chain is built from TRBV4-1 and TRBJ2-3, with 11 bases identical to TRBD1. CDR1 is MGHRA and CDR2 is YSYEKL in the germline V gene. The CDR3 contains 17 residues. The ends lost 4 bases at V and 3 bases at J; junction bases unmatched: 9. CDR3 DNA: TGCGCCAGCAGCCCCCTAATCCGGGACAGGGGGACAGATACGCAGTATTTT. It translates to CASSPLIRDRGTDTQYF.

This clonotype was seen a few times. The chain combines TRBV13 with TRBJ1-4; 7 bases agree with TRBD1. Germline CDR1 reads PRHDT; CDR2 reads FYEKMQ (reference sequence). V shed 4 bases and J 7 bases; nucleotides not matched to a gene: 12. The CDR3 is made up of 16 amino acids. CDR3 region: CASSSTTGVSGEKLFF. CDR3 coding DNA: TGTGCCAGCAGCTCGACCACAGGGGTTAGTGGTGAAAAACTGTTTTTT.

J is TRBJ2-5 and V is TRBV20-1; 7 bases are a match to TRBD1. The V and J ends lost 6 bases and 4 bases, in that order; junction bases with no gene match: 5. CDR3 size: 12 residues. The V gene's germline CDR1 is DFQATT and CDR2 SNEGSKA (reference sequence). The chain's CDR3 is CSAGTERETQYF. Written as DNA, the CDR3 is TGCAGTGCCGGGACAGAGAGAGAGACCCAGTACTTC.

The chain uses TRBV7-2 and TRBJ2-2; maybe TRBD2 (6 bases). Trimming shortened V by 8 bases and J by 5 bases, and 15 bases separated the two germline ends. Germline V CDR1 and CDR2: SGHTA, FQGNSA. There are 14 residues in the CDR3. CDR3 sequence reads: CASEASVLTGELFF. The CDR3 nucleotides are TGTGCCAGCGAGGCTAGCGTTCTAACCGGGGAGCTGTTTTTT.

Concerning this clonotype itself: Given the absence of the conserved phenylalanine or tryptophan at the CDR3 end, a read error is likely. V is TRBV5-1 and J is TRBJ2-1; 13 positions match TRBD2. The CDR3 is made up of 20 amino acids. V was clipped by 1 base and J by 3 bases; unmatched bases: 13. CDR1 and CDR2 (germline): SGHRS, YFSETQ. The DNA for the CDR3 is TGCGCCAGCAGCTTGAAAAAAACGGGACTAGCGGGATGGGACTACAATGAGCAGTTCCTC. This translates into CASSLKKTGLAGWDYNEQFL.

A remark on this clonotype: One end of the junction varies from germline; a read error may be responsible. The V call is TRBV4-3, the J call TRBJ2-3; the D is unclear. The CDR3 loop spans 16 amino acids. The germline CDR1 and CDR2 sequences are LGHNA and YSLEER. CDR3 residues: CASSQDVGFLSDAQYF. CDR3 coding DNA: TGCGCCAGCAGCCAAGATGTGGGGTTCTTGTCAGATGCGCAGTATTTT.

To note about this clonotype: It may be a read error: a sequence one base away is much more abundant. This sequence joins TRBV6-2 or TRBV6-3 and TRBJ2-5; tentative D call: TRBD1 (5 bases). Germline lookup yields CDR1 MNHEY and CDR2 SVGEGT. The CDR3 runs to 13 residues. Trimming took 5 bases from V and 8 from J, leaving 15 bases between them. CDR3: CASSHPGPDTQYF. CDR3 sequence (DNA): TGTGCCAGCAGTCACCCAGGGCCTGACACCCAGTACTTC.